This T cell receptor beta chain is drawn from a study of T cell changes during pregnancy in multiple sclerosis. The CDR3 covers 13 residues. Germline CDR1 SGHDN, CDR2 FVKESK. V lost 0 bases, J lost 5 bases, and 8 bases lay in between. Assay used: immunoSEQ multiplex PCR; TCRdb lists only in-frame clones, some missing. The repertoire has about 16,000 clones, approximately 95% of them found once; the top ten carry 0.8% to 1%. The clonotype originates from a female donor with multiple sclerosis, enrolled in a pregnancy study. The material sequenced was peripheral blood, taken in the third trimester of pregnancy. V usage is TRBV14 and J usage is TRBJ2-7; a possible D gene is TRBD2 (5 bases). In nucleotides, the CDR3 is TGTGCCAGCAGCCAAGATCGGGGAGACGAGCAGTACTTC. It encodes CASSQDRGDEQYF.